A selection of T cell receptor beta chains follows, all from one sample in a study of T cell responses to AZD1222 COVID-19 vaccine. The table came from immunoSEQ multiplex PCR; TCRdb's copy has only in-frame clones and leaves some out. Here the sample spans some 91,000 clones, around 94% being singletons. The material sequenced was peripheral blood, taken on day 0 of AZD1222 vaccination. These receptors were taken from an adult in good health. Each CDR3 is given with its conserved first and last residue. D genes are given only for firm matches. The size entry is marked missing in some rows and otherwise reads once, few, many or a size class.

TRBV5-1	-	TRBJ1-2	-	CASSLEPGRYGYTF	TGCGCCAGCAGCTTGGAACCAGGGCGCTATGGCTACACCTTC
TRBV27	-	TRBJ1-2	-	CASSAYGPTYGYTF	TGTGCCAGCAGTGCTTACGGACCCACCTATGGCTACACCTTC
TRBV9	-	TRBJ2-2	-	CASSVAGTGELFF	TGTGCCAGCAGCGTAGCGGGGACCGGGGAGCTGTTTTTT
TRBV30	-	TRBJ1-5	-	CAWSWGYDQPQHF	TGTGCCTGGAGCTGGGGTTACGATCAGCCCCAGCATTTT
TRBV28	-	TRBJ2-5	-	CSTGRRKETQYF	TGTTCCACAGGGCGAAGGAAAGAGACCCAGTACTTC
TRBV6-8	-	TRBJ2-1	-	CASSYEDRSSYNEQFF	TGTGCCAGCAGTTACGAGGACCGAAGCTCCTACAATGAGCAGTTCTTC
TRBV5-8	-	TRBJ2-7	-	CASSLVGSETYEQYF	TGTGCCAGCAGCTTGGTAGGTAGCGAAACCTACGAGCAGTACTTC
TRBV4-1	-	TRBJ2-1	-	CASSIKLGDVRNEQFF	TGCGCCAGCAGTATCAAATTGGGGGATGTAAGGAATGAGCAGTTCTTC
TRBV27	-	TRBJ2-1	-	CASSFNGNEQFF	TGTGCCAGCAGTTTTAACGGCAATGAGCAGTTCTTC
TRBV9	-	TRBJ1-3	-	CASKGAGNTIYF	TGTGCCAGCAAGGGGGCTGGAAACACCATATATTTT
TRBV7-8	TRBD1	TRBJ1-2	-	CASSLRQGGDYGYTF	TGTGCCAGCAGCTTACGACAGGGAGGGGACTATGGCTACACCTTC
TRBV4-1	TRBD2	TRBJ2-7	-	CASSQDTLAGVEQYF	TGCGCCAGCAGCCAAGATACCCTAGCGGGCGTCGAGCAGTACTTC
TRBV6-5	-	TRBJ1-2	-	CASSYEQGAFYGYTF	TGTGCCAGCAGTTACGAACAGGGAGCCTTCTATGGCTACACCTTC
TRBV5-1	-	TRBJ1-2	-	CASSPEANYGYTF	TGCGCCAGCAGCCCGGAGGCTAACTATGGCTACACCTTC
TRBV4-1	TRBD1	TRBJ1-1	-	CASSPRDRSTEAFF	TGCGCCAGCAGCCCCCGGGACAGGTCCACTGAAGCTTTCTTT
TRBV6-1	-	TRBJ1-2	-	CASSELARGGYTF	TGTGCCAGCAGTGAATTGGCTCGCGGGGGCTACACCTTC
TRBV29-1	TRBD1	TRBJ2-1	-	CSAQKTRDRAYNEQFF	TGCAGCGCTCAGAAAACACGGGACAGGGCCTACAATGAGCAGTTCTTC
TRBV5-4	TRBD2	TRBJ2-3	-	CASSLRGVIGNTQYF	TGTGCCAGCAGCTTACGGGGGGTGATAGGGAATACGCAGTATTTT
TRBV5-6	-	TRBJ1-4	-	CASSTGGSTNEKLFF	TGTGCCAGCAGCACCGGGGGGTCAACTAATGAAAAACTGTTTTTT
TRBV4-2	-	TRBJ2-7	once	CASSQDQSGSYEQYF	TGTGCCAGCAGCCAAGATCAAAGCGGATCCTACGAGCAGTACTTC
TRBV19	-	TRBJ1-1	-	CATEAWRGADTEAFF	TGTGCCACCGAGGCATGGCGGGGGGCGGACACTGAAGCTTTCTTT
TRBV11-3	TRBD1	TRBJ2-2	-	CASSARTGGLTGELFF	TGTGCCAGCAGCGCAAGGACAGGTGGATTAACCGGGGAGCTGTTTTTT
TRBV10-3	TRBD1	TRBJ2-5	-	CAISETDRSQETQYF	TGTGCCATCAGTGAGACGGACAGGAGCCAAGAGACCCAGTACTTC
TRBV14	-	TRBJ1-2	-	CASSQSTGGYGYTF	TGTGCCAGCAGCCAGAGTACCGGGGGCTATGGCTACACCTTC
TRBV7-9	-	TRBJ2-3	-	CASSFLLTGTAAPTDTQYF	TGTGCCAGCAGCTTCCTCCTTACCGGGACTGCAGCCCCTACGGATACGCAGTATTTT
TRBV4-3	-	TRBJ2-7	-	CASSLQEKGPYEQYF	TGCGCCAGCAGCCTACAGGAGAAGGGTCCCTACGAGCAGTACTTC
TRBV10-1	-	TRBJ2-3	-	CASSESLVGGSTDTQYF	TGCGCCAGCAGTGAGTCCCTCGTAGGCGGAAGCACAGATACGCAGTATTTT
TRBV18	-	TRBJ1-1	-	CASSPRGGTEAFF	TGTGCCAGCTCACCACGGGGGGGCACTGAAGCTTTCTTT
TRBV7-6	-	TRBJ1-1	-	CASSLSVNTEAFF	TGTGCCAGCAGCTTAAGCGTGAACACTGAAGCTTTCTTT
TRBV4-1	TRBD1	TRBJ1-1	-	CASSSRRDRGGTEAFF	TGCGCCAGCAGTTCCCGTCGGGACAGGGGAGGCACTGAAGCTTTCTTT
TRBV6-5	-	TRBJ2-7	-	CATSRGAANYEQYF	TGTGCCACCTCCCGGGGGGCGGCTAACTACGAGCAGTACTTC
TRBV11-2	-	TRBJ1-3	-	CASSLVFSSGNTIYF	TGTGCCAGCAGCTTAGTTTTTAGCTCTGGAAACACCATATATTTT
TRBV5-5	-	TRBJ1-1	-	CASSLALKNTEAFF	TGTGCCAGCAGCTTGGCCTTAAAGAACACTGAAGCTTTCTTT
TRBV7-2	-	TRBJ1-3	-	CASSLSAGGNTIYF	TGTGCCAGCAGCTTATCTGCAGGCGGGAACACCATATATTTT
TRBV15	TRBD1	TRBJ2-7	-	CATSRSRTGSYEQYF	TGTGCCACCAGCAGATCCAGGACAGGGAGCTACGAGCAGTACTTC
TRBV27	-	TRBJ2-3	-	CASSPSLATSTDTQYF	TGTGCCAGCAGTCCTTCCCTAGCGACAAGCACAGATACGCAGTATTTT
TRBV5-1	TRBD1	TRBJ1-1	-	CASTGGTGVFTEAFF	TGCGCCAGCACCGGCGGGACAGGGGTTTTTACTGAAGCTTTCTTT
TRBV10-3	TRBD1	TRBJ2-7	few	CAIRGTGQDEQYF	TGTGCCATCAGAGGTACCGGACAGGACGAGCAGTACTTC
TRBV5-1	-	TRBJ2-5	-	CASSSLTRERETQYF	TGCGCCAGCAGCTCACTAACTAGAGAGCGGGAGACCCAGTACTTC
TRBV30	-	TRBJ1-1	few	CAWVLNTEAFF	TGTGCCTGGGTCCTGAACACTGAAGCTTTCTTT
TRBV7-9	-	TRBJ2-7	-	CASSPLRDGTYEQYF	TGTGCCAGCAGCCCCCTCCGGGACGGGACCTACGAGCAGTACTTC